Below, one T cell receptor beta chain is given with its context. This entry comes from a study of blood T cell repertoires in COVID-19. The assay was immunoSEQ multiplex PCR, and TCRdb's table has in-frame clones only and misses some. The table lists under 200,000 clones, about 82% of them singletons. Germline loops: CDR1 LGHNA, CDR2 YNFKEQ. Unmatched junction bases numbered 13, after V lost 3 bases and J lost 4 bases. This CDR3 is built from 19 residues. This receptor was identified in a man aged 70-80 years with active or convalescent COVID-19. The chain carries TRBV4-2 and TRBJ2-1, with TRBD2 matching over 12 bases. Source material: peripheral blood. This CDR3 is CASSQLPQSSGGGYNEQFF. CDR3 DNA sequence: TGTGCCAGCAGCCAGCTACCCCAGTCTAGCGGGGGGGGGTACAATGAGCAGTTCTTC.